The rows below give T cell receptor beta chains drawn from one sample of a study of T cell changes during pregnancy in multiple sclerosis. Assay: immunoSEQ multiplex PCR; the TCRdb copy retains only in-frame clones and omits some. Of around 77,000 clones listed, around 92% are singletons. This specimen was peripheral blood, taken in the third trimester of pregnancy. All receptors come from a female donor in good health, enrolled as a control in a pregnancy study. CDR3s leave out the opening cysteine and the closing phenylalanine or tryptophan. Fields, in order: CDR3 protein, V gene.

CDR3aa: ASSFPGSNEKLF; v_gene: TRBV5-4
CDR3aa: ASSDWDRNSPLH; v_gene: TRBV10-1
CDR3aa: ASSQAMIGTQY; v_gene: TRBV4-1
CDR3aa: SVEGYSGTGELF; v_gene: TRBV29-1
CDR3aa: ASNTRTDPYEQY; v_gene: TRBV28
CDR3aa: ASSEPAAGELF; v_gene: TRBV6-1
CDR3aa: ATSSPGLATDTQY; v_gene: TRBV15
CDR3aa: ASSEYYGTSGKGNEQF; v_gene: TRBV25-1
CDR3aa: ASRAGQGEFSYEQY; v_gene: TRBV5-8
CDR3aa: ASSLLRFGYT; v_gene: TRBV5-5
CDR3aa: ASSPGLLSSYNEQF; v_gene: TRBV5-4
CDR3aa: AIGEQGGSTYGYT; v_gene: TRBV7-6
CDR3aa: ASSVEYRWRESSYNEQF; v_gene: TRBV2
CDR3aa: ATSRGPLSSGIQETQY; v_gene: TRBV15
CDR3aa: ASSSPGRAYGYT; v_gene: TRBV28
CDR3aa: ASSKEGDRGNQPQH; v_gene: TRBV21-1
CDR3aa: SVDRGGAGNEKLF; v_gene: TRBV29-1
CDR3aa: ASGLNQPQH; v_gene: TRBV12-5
CDR3aa: ASGDVRASTDTQY; v_gene: TRBV6-1
CDR3aa: ASSLVTQGTEAF; v_gene: TRBV5-6
CDR3aa: ASRGGLTNYGYT; v_gene: TRBV7-2
CDR3aa: ASSAPLAYQETQY; v_gene: TRBV11-2
CDR3aa: ASSVERDSEQY; v_gene: TRBV9